These T cell receptor beta chains were read from a single sample in a study of shared T cell receptors in the human thymus. The data were produced by immunoSEQ multiplex PCR, yet TCRdb's version contains in-frame clones alone and is incomplete. The top ten hold 0.013% of the sample, which has 450,000 to 650,000 clones, around three quarters seen once. The same sample was also studied in work on human thymus T cells.

The sample taken for sequencing was thymocytes. Source of these receptors: a boy in the first two years of life with a congenital heart defect. The conserved cysteine and the conserved F or W are not part of the CDR3 here. Each record gives: V gene, J gene, clone size, CDR3 protein. Some rows mark clone size as missing; the rest say once, few, many or name a class of expanded clone.

>TRBV28|TRBJ1-5|-
ASSSMTDLLDQPQH
>TRBV23-1|TRBJ2-5|-
ASSQPPTGRAPETQY
>TRBV6-6|TRBJ2-5|-
ASSYEGGPGKTQY
>TRBV12-5|TRBJ2-7|once
ASGIDRFYEQY
>TRBV14|TRBJ1-3|few
ASSLGGNTIY
>TRBV6-5|TRBJ2-7|-
ASRRTGPYEQY
>TRBV2|TRBJ2-2|-
ASILDRAATAGEVGELF
>TRBV7-9|TRBJ2-3|-
ASSRTPDRGGDTQY
>TRBV5-1|TRBJ1-4|-
ASSVGQGGLNEKLF
>TRBV27|TRBJ2-1|-
ASSLVGSVYNEQF
>TRBV2|TRBJ2-1|few
ASRNVGGFLSYNEQF
>TRBV7-2|TRBJ2-3|-
ASSPRTRSTDTQY
>TRBV18|TRBJ2-3|-
ASSPLGAGGTDTQY
>TRBV19|TRBJ1-1|-
ASSPPTDRGNTEAF
>TRBV27|TRBJ2-5|-
ASSLSEPRAQY
>TRBV7-6|TRBJ1-1|-
ASSPGTGDLGTNTEAF
>TRBV5-4|TRBJ2-7|-
ASSPGLALSEQY
>TRBV6-5|TRBJ1-5|once
ASSSDRGPNQPQH